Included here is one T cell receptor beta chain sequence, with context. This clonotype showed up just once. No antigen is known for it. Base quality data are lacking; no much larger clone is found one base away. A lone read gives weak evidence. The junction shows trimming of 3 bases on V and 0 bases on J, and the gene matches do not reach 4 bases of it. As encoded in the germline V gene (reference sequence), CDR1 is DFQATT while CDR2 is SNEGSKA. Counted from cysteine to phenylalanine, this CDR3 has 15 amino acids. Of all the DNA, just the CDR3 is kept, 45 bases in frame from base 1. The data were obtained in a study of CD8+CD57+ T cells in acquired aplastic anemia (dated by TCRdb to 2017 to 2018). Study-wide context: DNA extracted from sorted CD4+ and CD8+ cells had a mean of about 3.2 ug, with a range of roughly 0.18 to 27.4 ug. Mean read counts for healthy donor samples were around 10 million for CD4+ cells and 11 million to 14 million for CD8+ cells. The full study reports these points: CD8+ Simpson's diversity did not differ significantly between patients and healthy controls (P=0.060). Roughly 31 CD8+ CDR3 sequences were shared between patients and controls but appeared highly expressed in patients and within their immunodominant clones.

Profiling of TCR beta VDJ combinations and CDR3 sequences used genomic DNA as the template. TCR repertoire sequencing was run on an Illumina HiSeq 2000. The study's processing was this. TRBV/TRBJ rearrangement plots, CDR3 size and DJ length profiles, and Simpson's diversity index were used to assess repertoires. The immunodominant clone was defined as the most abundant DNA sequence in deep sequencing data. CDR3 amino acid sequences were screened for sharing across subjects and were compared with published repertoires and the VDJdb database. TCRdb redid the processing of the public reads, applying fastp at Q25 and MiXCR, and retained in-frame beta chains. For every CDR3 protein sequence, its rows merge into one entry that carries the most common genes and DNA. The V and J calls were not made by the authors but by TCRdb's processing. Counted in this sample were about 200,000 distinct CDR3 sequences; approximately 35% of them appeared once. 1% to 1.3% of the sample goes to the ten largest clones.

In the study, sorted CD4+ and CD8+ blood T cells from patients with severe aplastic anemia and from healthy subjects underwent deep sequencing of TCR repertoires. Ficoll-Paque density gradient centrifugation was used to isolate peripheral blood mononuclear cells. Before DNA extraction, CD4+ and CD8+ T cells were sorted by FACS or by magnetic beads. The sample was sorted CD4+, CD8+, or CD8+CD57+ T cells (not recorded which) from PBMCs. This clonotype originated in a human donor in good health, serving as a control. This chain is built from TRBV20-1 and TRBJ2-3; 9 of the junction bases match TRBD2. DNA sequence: TGCAGTGCTAGGACACTAGCGGGTAGCACAGATACGCAGTATTTT. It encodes CSARTLAGSTDTQYF.